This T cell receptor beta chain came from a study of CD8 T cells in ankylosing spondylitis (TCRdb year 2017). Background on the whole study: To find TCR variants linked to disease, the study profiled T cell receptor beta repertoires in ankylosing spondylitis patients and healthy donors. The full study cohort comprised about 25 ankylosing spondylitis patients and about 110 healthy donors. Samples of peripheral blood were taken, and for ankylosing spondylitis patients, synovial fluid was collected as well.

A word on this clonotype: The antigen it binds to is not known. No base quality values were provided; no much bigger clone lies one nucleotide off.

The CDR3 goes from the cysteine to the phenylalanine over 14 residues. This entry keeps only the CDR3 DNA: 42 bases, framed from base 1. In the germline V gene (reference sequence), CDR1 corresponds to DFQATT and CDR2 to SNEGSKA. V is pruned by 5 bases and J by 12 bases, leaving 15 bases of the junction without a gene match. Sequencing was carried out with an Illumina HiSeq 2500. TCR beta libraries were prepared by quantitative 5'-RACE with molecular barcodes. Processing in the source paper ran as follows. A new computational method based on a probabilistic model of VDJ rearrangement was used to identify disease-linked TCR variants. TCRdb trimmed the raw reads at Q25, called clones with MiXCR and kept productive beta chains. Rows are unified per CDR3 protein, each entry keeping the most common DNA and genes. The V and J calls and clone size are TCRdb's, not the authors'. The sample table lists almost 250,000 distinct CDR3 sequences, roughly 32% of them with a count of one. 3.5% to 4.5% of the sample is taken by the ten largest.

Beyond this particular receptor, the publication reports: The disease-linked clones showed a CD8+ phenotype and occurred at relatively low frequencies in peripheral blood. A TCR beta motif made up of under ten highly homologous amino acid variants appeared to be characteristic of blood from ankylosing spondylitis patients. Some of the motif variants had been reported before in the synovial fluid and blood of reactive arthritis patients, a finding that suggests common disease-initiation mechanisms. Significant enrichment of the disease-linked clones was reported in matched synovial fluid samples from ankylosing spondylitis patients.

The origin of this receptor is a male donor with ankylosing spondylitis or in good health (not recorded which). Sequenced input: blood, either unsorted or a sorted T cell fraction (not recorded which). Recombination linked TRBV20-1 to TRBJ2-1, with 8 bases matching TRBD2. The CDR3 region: CSAQTGLAGEAQFF. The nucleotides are TGCAGTGCTCAGACCGGACTAGCCGGGGAGGCGCAGTTCTTC.